Below, 17 T cell receptor beta chains from the same sample are listed, as sequenced in a study of tumor and adjacent non-tumor tissue in lung cancer. The template was RNA from unsorted bulk tissue. More than 3 cm separated this lung sample from the edge of the tumor. Three rounds of nested PCR, following a modified ARM-PCR protocol, produced the TCRbeta library. TCRdb recomputed calls from the multiplex PCR reads with MiXCR, one row per CDR3 protein. The sample records about 48,000 distinct CDR3 sequences, around 59% being singletons. Sequenced sample: distant non-tumor lung tissue. The source is a woman aged 65 to 85 with non-small cell lung cancer.

Notes on this clonotype: One junction end disagrees with the germline gene, perhaps due to a read error. This chain uses TRBV4-1 with TRBJ1-1; a possible D gene is TRBD1 (6 bases). Germline V gene lookup returns CDR1 MGHRA and CDR2 YSYEKL. CDR3 length: 14 residues. The CDR3 here is CASSIRTENTEVFF. The CDR3 nucleotides are TGCGCCAGCAGCATACGGACAGAGAACACTGAAGTTTTCTTT.

This chain uses TRBV12-3 or TRBV12-4 with TRBJ2-2; perhaps TRBD2 as D (6 bases). The CDR3 extends over 17 amino acids. The ends were cut back, 8 bases at V and 0 bases at J, with 19 bases in the middle. CDR3 DNA: TGTGCCAGCGGTTGGAGTAGCGGATATACGAACACCGGGGAGCTGTTTTTT. Protein product: CASGWSSGYTNTGELFF.

This clonotype was seen only a few times. This chain uses TRBV28 with TRBJ2-4, with a tentative D call TRBD1 (6 bases). The CDR3 has 15 residues. The germline CDR1 and CDR2 sequences are MDHEN and SYDVKM. The chain's CDR3 is CASSSPGQGVNIQYF. The CDR3 DNA follows: TGTGCTAGCTCGAGTCCGGGACAAGGGGTAAACATTCAGTACTTC.

This clonotype has at least ten counts. V usage is TRBV7-9 and J usage is TRBJ2-1, with 11 nucleotides matching TRBD2. The CDR3 is 15 amino acids. From germline, CDR1 is SEHNR and CDR2 FQNEAQ (reference sequence). V was clipped by 4 bases and J by 5 bases; unmatched bases: 4. The CDR3 nucleotides are TGTGCCAGCAGCTCCTTAGCGGGAGGGAACAATGAGCAGTTCTTC. Translating gives CASSSLAGGNNEQFF.

As for this clonotype: This may be a read error: a much more frequent sequence differs by one nucleotide. This chain uses TRBV28 with TRBJ2-7; D gene uncertain. Germline values: CDR1 MDHEN, CDR2 SYDVKM. This CDR3 is 13 amino acids long. The CDR3 DNA follows: TGTGCCAGCGGTTTACAAGGATCCTACGAGCAGTACTTC. Translation: CASGLQGSYEQYF. The variable domain in full, with the rest retrieved from reference TRBV28 and TRBJ2-7, is DVKVTQSSRYLVKRTGEKVFLECVQDMDHENMFWYRQDPGLGLRLIYFSYDVKMKEKGDIPEGYSVSREKKERFSLILESASTNQTSMYLCASGLQGSYEQYFGPGTRLTVT.

A word on this clonotype: The CDR3 carries no conserved terminal phenylalanine or tryptophan, so it likely arises from a read error. The chain employs TRBV13 and TRBJ2-4; D gene ambiguous. Germline-derived CDR1 and CDR2 are PRHDT and FYEKMQ (reference sequence). V was cut by 6 bases and J by 3 bases, with 15 bases left in between. This CDR3 comprises 15 residues. CDR3 in DNA: TGTGCCAGCAGGTCCCCGCAGGATAGCAAAAACATTCAGTACTTA. This encodes CASRSPQDSKNIQYL.

Regarding this clonotype: Its ends do not fully match the called genes, so a read error is possible. The rearrangement joins TRBV5-4 to TRBJ2-5; D remains ambiguous. Germline loops: CDR1 SGHNT, CDR2 YYREEE (reference sequence). This CDR3 region has 13 residues. The CDR3 DNA sequence: TGTGCCAGGAGCCAGACGTACTCAGAGACCCAGAACTTC. It is translated as CARSQTYSETQNF. Using reference TRBV5-4 and TRBJ2-5 for the parts outside the CDR3, the full variable domain is ETGVTQSPTHLIKTRGQQVTLRCSSQSGHNTVSWYQQALGQGPQFIFQYYREEENGRGNFPPRFSGLQFPNYSSELNVNALELDDSALYLCARSQTYSETQNFGPGTRLLVL.

Notes on this clonotype: A read error is possible here, since a much larger clone lies one base away. The chain couples TRBV14 to TRBJ1-1; D not certain. Trimming took 9 bases from V and 1 from J, leaving 12 bases between them. Germline V CDR1 and CDR2: SGHDN, FVKESK. This CDR3 is 13 amino acids long. CDR3 residues: CARSFQENTEAFF. DNA for the CDR3: TGTGCCAGAAGCTTTCAGGAGAACACTGAAGCTTTCTTT. Variable domain in full (rest from reference TRBV14 and TRBJ1-1): EAGVTQFPSHSVIEKGQTVTLRCDPISGHDNLYWYRRVMGKEIKFLLHFVKESKQDESGMPNNRFLAERTGGTYSTLKVQPAELEDSGVYFCARSFQENTEAFFGQGTRLTVV.

This clonotype was detected only a few times. The chain links TRBV24-1 to TRBJ2-2; D perhaps matches TRBD1 (6 bases). Germline lookup yields CDR1 KGHDR and CDR2 SFDVKD. This CDR3 region has 14 residues. V was pared by 8 bases and J by 3 bases, with 12 bases between. The CDR3 spells CATMDSQDTGELFF. The CDR3 bases are TGTGCCACCATGGACAGCCAGGACACCGGGGAGCTGTTTTTT.

Worth noting for this clonotype: At one of its ends the junction is not consistent with the germline gene, which may arise from a read error. The V and J genes are TRBV28 and TRBJ1-5; D gene uncertain. Germline V gene sequence: CDR1 MDHEN, CDR2 SYDVKM. The CDR3 consists of 12 residues. CDR3 coding DNA: TGTGCCAGCAAGCGTTCTGATCAGCCCCGGCATTTT. Its protein is CASKRSDQPRHF.

To note about this clonotype: Being one base from a much bigger clone, this may be a read error. The CDR3 region has the DNA TGTGCCATGGGCCTAGAAGAAGAGACCCAGTACTTC. It encodes CAMGLEEETQYF. The chain carries TRBV6-1 and TRBJ2-5; no clear D. This CDR3 has 12 residues. Germline CDR1 is MNHNS and CDR2 is SASEGT. V was shortened by 10 bases and J by 3 bases, with 12 bases between the two germline ends.

In the case of this clonotype: Mismatch with germline at one junction end may stem from a read error. V gene TRBV7-9 combines with J gene TRBJ2-1; 12 nucleotides align to TRBD2. The CDR3 totals 16 residues. Germline lookup yields CDR1 SEHNR and CDR2 FQNEAQ (reference sequence). CDR3 DNA sequence: TGTGCCACCAGCCAAGGACTAGCGGGGCTCAATGGGGGGCAGTTCTTC. It translates to CATSQGLAGLNGGQFF.

The table lists this clonotype with a count of one. One junction end does not reproduce the germline sequence, and a read error may be involved. The chain uses TRBV5-4 and TRBJ1-1; no firm D call. Germline V gene data show CDR1 as SGHNT and CDR2 as YYREEE (reference sequence). This CDR3 spans 13 amino acids. DNA of the CDR3: TGCGCCAGCAGCTTGGACGGGAACACTGAAGCTCTCTTT. This encodes CASSLDGNTEALF.

The chain combines TRBV6-1 with TRBJ2-7, with 8 bases fitting TRBD1. The J segment lost 2 bases and the V segment lost 3 bases, leaving 0 bases of the junction unmatched. The germline gives CDR1 MNHNS, CDR2 SASEGT. This CDR3 is 13 amino acids long. CDR3 in DNA: TGTGCCAGCAGTGACAGGGGGCCCTACGAGCAGTACTTC. It specifies CASSDRGPYEQYF.

Details on this clonotype: At one boundary the junction diverges from the germline segment, which might be a read error. The V call is TRBV11-2, the J call TRBJ2-1; D call uncertain. The CDR3 length is 15 residues. CDR1 and CDR2 (germline): SGHAT, FQNNGV. CDR3 amino acids: CVSSLSSAQYNWQFF. DNA of the CDR3: TGTGTCAGCAGCTTATCAAGCGCGCAGTACAATTGGCAGTTCTTC.

At least ten counts were recorded for this clonotype. This chain uses TRBV20-1 with TRBJ1-1; a weak D match, TRBD1 (6 bases). CDR1 and CDR2 from the germline V gene are DFQATT and SNEGSKA (reference sequence). The CDR3 spans 15 residues. V lost 5 bases and J lost 3, with 19 bases in between. As DNA, the CDR3 is TGCAGTGCTTCAAGCCTCCGGGGGGCTTACACTGAAGCTTTCTTT. Translating it yields CSASSLRGAYTEAFF.

About this clonotype itself: At one boundary the junction diverges from the germline segment, which might be a read error. V gene TRBV6-2 or TRBV6-3 combines with J gene TRBJ2-7; D uncertain. The CDR3 sequence is 11 residues long. Germline values: CDR1 MNHEY, CDR2 SVGEGT. In DNA form, the CDR3 reads TGTGCCAGCAGTCCCTCATACGAGCAGCACTTC. The encoded protein is CASSPSYEQHF.